These 17 T cell receptor beta chains share one sample of origin, sequenced in a study of T cell responses to AZD1222 COVID-19 vaccine. TCRdb keeps only in-frame clones here, not all; method: immunoSEQ multiplex PCR. Among approximately 70,000 clones, about four fifths were seen once, and the ten largest hold over 11%. The sample here was peripheral blood, taken 28 days after the second AZD1222 dose. These receptors were collected from an adult who received the AZD1222 COVID-19 vaccine.

The chain recombines TRBV5-5 with TRBJ2-7; a possible D gene is TRBD2 (6 bases). This CDR3 has 14 residues. Germline values: CDR1 SGHKS, CDR2 YYEKEE (reference sequence). The V end was cut by 4 bases, the J end by 2 bases, with 13 bases between. CDR3 amino acids: CASSPGLQTYEQYF. CDR3 nucleotides: TGTGCCAGCAGCCCGGGACTTCAAACCTACGAGCAGTACTTC.

The chain has TRBV6-2 or TRBV6-3 and TRBJ2-5, with D maybe TRBD2 (7 bases). V lost 2 bases and J 3 bases, leaving 16 bases between the germline ends. The length of the CDR3 is 16 residues. Germline loops: CDR1 MNHEY, CDR2 SVGEGT. The CDR3 DNA reads TGTGCCAGCAGTTACGATCAGGGGAGGGTAGAAGAGACCCAGTACTTC. This codes for CASSYDQGRVEETQYF.

The rearrangement joins TRBV11-2 to TRBJ1-2; D is unclear. The germline V gene has CDR1 SGHAT and CDR2 FQNNGV. The CDR3 runs 14 residues. The V end lost 5 bases, the J end lost 2 bases, and 12 bases lay between the germline ends. The CDR3 region is CASSARRLNYGYTF. The CDR3 DNA sequence: TGTGCCAGCAGCGCCCGCCGGCTGAACTATGGCTACACCTTC.

This clone came up a few times. J is TRBJ1-6 and V is TRBV29-1, with 8 positions matching TRBD1. Unmatched junction bases numbered 3, after V lost 4 bases and J lost 7 bases. The germline V gene has CDR1 SQVTM and CDR2 ANQGSEA. This CDR3 contains 13 residues. The DNA of the CDR3 is TGCAGCGTTGGGACAGGGCGGAATTCACCCCTCCACTTT. Protein sequence: CSVGTGRNSPLHF.

This chain connects TRBV7-9 to TRBJ2-3, with D perhaps matching TRBD2 (7 bases). There are 15 residues in the CDR3. Germline V gene sequence: CDR1 SEHNR, CDR2 FQNEAQ (reference sequence). V was shortened by 5 bases and J by 7 bases, with 19 bases between the two germline ends. The CDR3 sequence: CASSKLGGALNTQYF. The CDR3 DNA reads TGTGCCAGCAGCAAGCTAGGGGGGGCGCTTAATACGCAGTATTTT.

The count of this clone is one. The chain has TRBV6-5 and TRBJ1-6; possible D gene TRBD1, 6 bases. V was trimmed by 6 bases and J by 5 bases, leaving 14 bases between them. The CDR3 is 15 amino acids. CDR1 is MNHEY, CDR2 SVGAGI, per germline. CDR3 sequence: CASRRTARNNSPLHF. The CDR3 DNA reads TGTGCCAGCAGGCGGACAGCTCGAAATAATTCACCCCTCCACTTT.

The chain combines TRBV28 with TRBJ1-2, with TRBD1 as a possible D gene (5 bases). The CDR3 sequence is 12 residues long. The germline V gene has CDR1 MDHEN and CDR2 SYDVKM. V lost 5 bases and J 5 bases, leaving 9 bases between the germline ends. The CDR3 DNA reads TGTGCCAGCAGTGCCGGGGGTTATGGCTACACCTTC. It codes for CASSAGGYGYTF.

The rearrangement links TRBV28 to TRBJ1-5, with a possible D match to TRBD1 (6 bases). V lost 4 bases to trimming and J lost 6 bases, with 16 bases between them. Germline V lookup: CDR1 MDHEN, CDR2 SYDVKM. The CDR3 covers 15 residues. The CDR3: CASSSPTGYFQPQHF. The CDR3 bases are TGTGCCAGCAGTTCCCCAACAGGGTACTTTCAGCCCCAGCATTTT.

The J gene is TRBJ2-3, the V gene TRBV29-1; D is undetermined. This CDR3 has 11 residues. CDR1 and CDR2 from the germline V gene are SQVTM and ANQGSEA. The CDR3: CSMVGTDTQYF. CDR3 in DNA: TGCAGTATGGTGGGGACAGATACGCAGTATTTT.

The chain joins TRBV4-1 to TRBJ1-6; D ambiguous. The CDR3 consists of 15 residues. V lost 5 bases, J lost 0 bases, and 8 bases lay in between. Germline CDR1 is MGHRA and CDR2 is YSYEKL. The CDR3 DNA sequence: TGCGCCAGCAGCATCCCCAGCTCCTATAATTCACCCCTCCACTTT. Translating it yields CASSIPSSYNSPLHF.

This clone was recorded a few times. The chain combines TRBV4-3 with TRBJ2-2; 10 bases line up with TRBD1. The ends lost 11 bases at V and 6 bases at J; junction bases unmatched: 9. The germline V gene encodes CDR1 LGHNA and CDR2 YSLEER. The CDR3 consists of 14 residues. The CDR3 DNA reads as TGCGCCCCTAGGACAGGGGGAAACTCCGGGGAGCTGTTTTTT. Translated, it gives CAPRTGGNSGELFF.

The V call is TRBV5-6, the J call TRBJ1-1, with no clear D. Germline CDR1 is SGHDT and CDR2 is YYEEEE. Trimming pared 0 bases from V and 1 base from J, leaving 10 bases between. This CDR3 has 15 amino acids. This chain's CDR3 is CASSLALQPNTEAFF. In DNA form, the CDR3 reads TGTGCCAGCAGCTTGGCCCTACAGCCGAACACTGAAGCTTTCTTT.

This chain connects TRBV5-4 to TRBJ2-1; unclear D gene. V was pared by 0 bases and J by 8 bases, with 9 bases between. In germline, CDR1 is SGHNT, CDR2 YYREEE (reference sequence). The CDR3 spans 13 residues. The CDR3 spells CASSLASRYEQFF. The CDR3 bases are TGTGCCAGCAGCTTGGCTAGTAGGTATGAGCAGTTCTTC.

The chain has TRBV5-4 and TRBJ1-2, with 7 bases lining up with TRBD1. J was trimmed by 2 bases and V by 2 bases; bases with no gene match: 9. Looked up from germline, CDR1 is SGHNT and CDR2 is YYREEE (reference sequence). The CDR3 runs 16 residues. CDR3 DNA: TGTGCCAGCAGCTTACCGCCGGGACAGCTCAACTATGGCTACACCTTC. Its protein product is CASSLPPGQLNYGYTF.

The gene calls are TRBV28 and TRBJ1-1; 7 nucleotides align to TRBD1. CDR1 is MDHEN and CDR2 is SYDVKM in the germline V gene. CDR3 size: 13 residues. The V gene end was trimmed by 9 bases and the J gene end by 1 base; junction bases not matched to a gene: 5. The CDR3 region is CASVTGPNTEAFF. CDR3 bases: TGTGCCAGTGTGACAGGGCCGAACACTGAAGCTTTCTTT. Full variable domain (remainder filled in from reference TRBV28 and TRBJ1-1): DVKVTQSSRYLVKRTGEKVFLECVQDMDHENMFWYRQDPGLGLRLIYFSYDVKMKEKGDIPEGYSVSREKKERFSLILESASTNQTSMYLCASVTGPNTEAFFGQGTRLTVV.

Written as DNA, the CDR3 is TGTGCCAGTAGTATCGGGGGATCGAGAGTTAATTCACCCCTCCACTTT. Its translation is CASSIGGSRVNSPLHF. J is TRBJ1-6 and V is TRBV19, with D possibly being TRBD1 (5 bases). Looked up from germline, CDR1 is LNHDA and CDR2 is SQIVND (reference sequence). V dropped 3 bases and J dropped 6 bases, with 15 bases sitting between them. CDR3 size: 16 residues.

In this sample, this clone turned up a few times. The V gene is TRBV12-3 or TRBV12-4, the J gene TRBJ2-4; no reliable D call. Trimming shortened V by 8 bases and J by 0 bases, and 8 bases separated the two germline ends. The CDR3 sequence is 13 residues long. DNA of the CDR3: TGTGCCAGCCGACCGCTAGCCAAAAACATTCAGTACTTC. This translates into CASRPLAKNIQYF.